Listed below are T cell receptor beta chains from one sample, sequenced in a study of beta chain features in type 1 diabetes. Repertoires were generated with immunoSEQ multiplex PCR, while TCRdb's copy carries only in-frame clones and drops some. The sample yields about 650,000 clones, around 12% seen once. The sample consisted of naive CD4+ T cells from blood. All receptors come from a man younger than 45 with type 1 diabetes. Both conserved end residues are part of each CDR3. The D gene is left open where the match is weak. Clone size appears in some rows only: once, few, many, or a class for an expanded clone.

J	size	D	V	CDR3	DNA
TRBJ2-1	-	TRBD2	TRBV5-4	CASSLALLSGANEQFF	TGTGCCAGCAGCTTGGCTCTTCTTAGCGGGGCCAATGAGCAGTTCTTC
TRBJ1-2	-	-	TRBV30	CAWSHRGASGGYTF	TGTGCCTGGAGTCACCGGGGGGCGTCAGGAGGCTACACCTTC
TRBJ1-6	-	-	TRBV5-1	CASSLALTLQNSPLHF	TGCGCCAGCAGCTTGGCCCTGACACTGCAGAATTCACCCCTCCACTTT
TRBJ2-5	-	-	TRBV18	CASSPSGPQQTQYF	TGTGCCAGCTCACCATCGGGGCCCCAGCAGACCCAGTACTTC
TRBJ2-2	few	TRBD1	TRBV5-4	CASSPPTGATGELFF	TGTGCCAGCAGCCCACCGACAGGGGCAACCGGGGAGCTGTTTTTT
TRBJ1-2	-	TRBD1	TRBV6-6	CASSYGGGPGGGYTF	TGTGCCAGCAGTTACGGAGGGGGCCCTGGAGGCGGCTACACCTTC
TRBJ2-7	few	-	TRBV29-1	CSVLQYEQYF	TGCAGCGTTCTACAGTACGAGCAGTACTTC
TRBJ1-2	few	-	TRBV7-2	CASSSMDRRGYTF	TGTGCCAGCAGCTCTATGGACCGTCGTGGCTACACCTTC
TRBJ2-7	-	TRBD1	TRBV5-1	CASSFRQGAYEQYF	TGCGCCAGCAGCTTCAGACAGGGGGCCTACGAGCAGTACTTC
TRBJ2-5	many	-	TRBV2	CASSGTVVQETQYF	TGTGCCAGCAGTGGGACGGTGGTACAAGAGACCCAGTACTTC
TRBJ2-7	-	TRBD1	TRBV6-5	CASSYSRGQGYEQYF	TGTGCCAGCAGTTACTCGAGGGGACAGGGGTACGAGCAGTACTTC
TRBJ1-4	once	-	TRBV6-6	CASSYYMGEKLFF	TGTGCCAGCAGTTACTATATGGGGGAAAAACTGTTTTTT
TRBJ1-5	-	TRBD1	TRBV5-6	CASSLGDRKNQPQHF	TGTGCCAGCAGCTTGGGGGACAGGAAGAATCAGCCCCAGCATTTT
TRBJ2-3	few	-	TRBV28	CASSFPPVTDTQYF	TGTGCCAGCAGCTTCCCTCCGGTCACAGATACGCAGTATTTT
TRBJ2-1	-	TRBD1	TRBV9	CASSRTGRASRGGYNEQFF	TGTGCCAGCAGTCGGACAGGAAGGGCCTCTCGGGGCGGCTACAATGAGCAGTTCTTC
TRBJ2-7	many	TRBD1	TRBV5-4	CASMRYGDRVHEQYF	TGTGCCAGCATGAGGTACGGGGACAGGGTTCACGAGCAGTACTTC
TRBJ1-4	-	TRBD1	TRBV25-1	CASRRQGEGEKLFF	TGTGCCAGCAGGAGACAGGGGGAGGGTGAAAAACTGTTTTTT
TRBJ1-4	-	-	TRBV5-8	CASSLGFGSFGTSGEKLFF	TGTGCCAGCAGCTTGGGATTCGGTTCGTTCGGGACGTCTGGGGAAAAACTGTTTTTT
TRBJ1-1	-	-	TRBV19	CASSIGGSAMNTEAFF	TGTGCCAGTAGTATAGGGGGCAGCGCTATGAACACTGAAGCTTTCTTT
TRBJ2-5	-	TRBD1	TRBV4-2	CASSPTGIQETQYF	TGTGCCAGCAGCCCGACAGGGATTCAAGAGACCCAGTACTTC